Here is one T cell receptor (beta chain) with its context. Generated by immunoSEQ multiplex PCR, the TCRdb table keeps only in-frame clones and is missing some. The sample records roughly 130,000 clones, approximately 86% being singletons. The CDR3 sequence is 15 residues long. Germline V CDR1 and CDR2: LNHDA, SQIVND (reference sequence). The germline V and J ends were trimmed by 9 bases and 1 base, with 16 bases remaining between them. The sample originates from a study of control samples from healthy donors and cancer patients. The chain carries TRBV19 and TRBJ1-5, with D possibly TRBD1 on 6 matching bases. This clonotype originated in a woman in her 30s in good health. The sequencing input was blood. CDR3 amino acids: CASNLMGASNQPQHF. CDR3 sequence (DNA): TGTGCCAGCAACCTCATGGGGGCAAGCAATCAGCCCCAGCATTTT.